The 25 T cell receptor beta chains reported below all come from one sample, sequenced in a study of memory CD4+ T cells and cytomegalovirus serostatus. The sort gate was single viable CD3+CD4+CD8-CD45RO+ cells for memory CD4+ T cells. Clones were sequenced by immunoSEQ multiplex PCR, and TCRdb holds only the in-frame ones, with some missing. There are some 67,000 clones in the sample; about 76% occur only once, and around 5% lies in the top ten. The source material was memory CD4+ T cells from blood. These receptors were collected from an adult in good health and CMV-seropositive.

The chain combines TRBV6-1 with TRBJ2-7, with 11 positions matching TRBD2. Germline V gives CDR1 MNHNS, CDR2 SASEGT. Trimming cost V 6 bases and J 6 bases; bases outside gene matches: 7. The CDR3 is 14 amino acids. The CDR3 region has the DNA TGTGCCAGCAGCTCACTAGCGGGAGTTTTCGAGCAGTACTTC. This sequence encodes CASSSLAGVFEQYF.

The chain recombines TRBV14 with TRBJ2-3, with TRBD2 matching 10 bases. There are 16 residues in the CDR3. The junction had 6 bases not matched to a gene; V was cut back by 3 bases and J by 3 bases. Germline V lookup: CDR1 SGHDN, CDR2 FVKESK. The chain's CDR3 is CASSQLAGEFTDTQYF. DNA of the CDR3: TGTGCCAGCAGCCAGCTAGCGGGAGAATTTACAGATACGCAGTATTTT.

In its sample, this clone was seen once. The J gene is TRBJ2-5, the V gene TRBV13; a weak D match, TRBD1 (6 bases). The CDR3 is 14 residues long. Germline CDR1 reads PRHDT; CDR2 reads FYEKMQ (reference sequence). The V end was cut by 5 bases, the J end by 1 base, with 11 bases between. CDR3 in DNA: TGTGCCAGCAGCCTAAACAGGGCCCAAGAGACCCAGTACTTC. This gives the protein CASSLNRAQETQYF.

The chain has TRBV11-2 and TRBJ2-7, with 8 bases identical to TRBD2. There are 13 residues in the CDR3. Trimming took 5 bases from V and 6 from J; bases not matched to a gene: 6. In germline, CDR1 is SGHAT, CDR2 FQNNGV. CDR3 region: CASSPHREGEQYF. The CDR3 bases are TGTGCCAGCAGCCCCCACCGGGAGGGCGAGCAGTACTTC.

The chain has TRBV7-2 and TRBJ1-1, with 7 bases matching TRBD1. V lost 5 bases, J lost 0 bases, and 6 bases stayed unmatched. CDR3 length: 15 residues. CDR1 is SGHTA and CDR2 is FQGNSA in the germline V gene. The DNA for the CDR3 is TGTGCCAGCAGCCGCGCGACAGGGATGAACACTGAAGCTTTCTTT. Translation: CASSRATGMNTEAFF.

This chain joins TRBV6-1 and TRBJ2-1; D is perhaps TRBD1 (5 bases). Between the trimmed V and J ends, which lost 3 bases and 4 bases, there was a span of 10 bases. Germline V gives CDR1 MNHNS, CDR2 SASEGT. The CDR3 is made up of 14 amino acids. CDR3 amino acids: CASSDLRGYNEQFF. CDR3 in DNA: TGTGCCAGCAGTGACCTTAGGGGATACAATGAGCAGTTCTTC.

The chain couples TRBV30 to TRBJ2-7, with 11 bases identical to TRBD1. Germline loops: CDR1 GTSNPN, CDR2 SVGIG (reference sequence). The ends lost 4 bases at V and 6 bases at J; junction bases unmatched: 5. This CDR3 region has 13 residues. The chain's CDR3 is CAWNRDRGFEQYF. The CDR3 nucleotides read TGTGCCTGGAACCGGGACAGGGGGTTCGAGCAGTACTTC.

This chain joins TRBV27 and TRBJ2-3; D remains unclear. The germline gives CDR1 MNHEY, CDR2 SMNVEV (reference sequence). Trimming stripped 4 bases from V and 2 bases from J, with 7 bases between. The CDR3 is 13 residues long. CDR3 protein: CASSSRHTDTQYF. CDR3 coding DNA: TGTGCCAGCAGTTCTCGGCACACAGATACGCAGTATTTT.

Details on this clone: The DNA is omitted, as the CDR3 cannot be located on it reliably, and the CDR3 follows TCRdb's listing. V usage is TRBV27 and J usage is TRBJ2-5; the listed D gene, TRBD1, was not tested against the DNA. Ends included, the CDR3 has 13 residues. In germline, CDR1 is MNHEY, CDR2 SMNVEV (reference sequence). The CDR3 sequence: CASSLWAGGSPYF.

The genes are TRBV27 and TRBJ1-4; 9 nucleotides match TRBD1. Germline-derived CDR1 and CDR2 are MNHEY and SMNVEV (reference sequence). J was trimmed by 0 bases and V by 10 bases; bases with no gene match: 6. CDR3 length: 15 amino acids. The CDR3 loop reads CAIHRDRATNEKLFF. In DNA form, the CDR3 reads TGTGCCATTCACCGGGACAGGGCAACTAATGAAAAACTGTTTTTT. Drawing the rest from reference TRBV27 and TRBJ1-4, the complete variable domain is EAQVTQNPRYLITVTGKKLTVTCSQNMNHEYMSWYRQDPGLGLRQIYYSMNVEVTDKGDVPEGYKVSRKEKRNFPLILESPSPNQTSLYFCAIHRDRATNEKLFFGSGTQLSVL.

This rearrangement joins TRBV7-2 to TRBJ2-3; 10 bases fit TRBD2. Germline CDR1 reads SGHTA; CDR2 reads FQGNSA. The V and J ends lost 1 base and 6 bases, in that order; junction bases with no gene match: 13. CDR3 length equals 18 residues. The CDR3 spells CASSLVASGRSDGDTQYF. CDR3 sequence (DNA): TGTGCCAGCAGCTTAGTCGCTAGCGGGAGATCGGATGGGGATACGCAGTATTTT.

V and J are TRBV29-1 and TRBJ2-1; the match to TRBD2 covers 8 bases. The CDR3 has 12 amino acids. CDR1 SQVTM and CDR2 ANQGSEA come from the germline V gene. V gave up 4 bases and J gave up 6 bases; unmatched junction bases: 2. The CDR3 loop reads CSVGREANEQFF. In DNA, the CDR3 is TGCAGCGTTGGGCGGGAGGCCAATGAGCAGTTCTTC.

On this clone itself: Other DNA sequences in this specimen translate into the identical CDR3. The rearrangement links TRBV6-1 to TRBJ2-3, with D possibly called TRBD1 or TRBD2 (6 bases each). This CDR3 region has 14 residues. The V end was cut by 6 bases, the J end by 0 bases, with 10 bases between. CDR1 and CDR2 (germline): MNHNS, SASEGT. CDR3 in DNA: TGTGCCAGCAGAGGGGGGACTAGCACAGATACGCAGTATTTT. This encodes CASRGGTSTDTQYF.

The chain is built from TRBV2 and TRBJ1-2; no clear D. The V end lost 6 bases, the J end lost 2 bases, and 13 bases lay between the germline ends. The V gene's germline CDR1 is SNHLY and CDR2 FYNNEI. The CDR3 length is 14 residues. The CDR3 DNA reads TGTGCCAGCAGCCCCCTCGGGGAAAACTATGGCTACACCTTC. Its protein is CASSPLGENYGYTF.

The V and J genes are TRBV6-5 and TRBJ1-5, with D perhaps matching TRBD1 (6 bases). With 8 bases removed from V and 5 bases from J, the gap between germline ends came to 16 bases. The CDR3 spans 14 residues. The germline CDR1 and CDR2 sequences are MNHEY and SVGAGI. The CDR3 here is CASAVGGLDQPQHF. CDR3 sequence (DNA): TGTGCCAGCGCGGTCGGGGGCTTGGATCAGCCCCAGCATTTT.

V is TRBV29-1 and J is TRBJ2-2; possible D gene TRBD2, 6 bases. The CDR3 has 16 residues. V lost 0 bases, J lost 1 base, and 12 bases lay in between. Per germline, CDR1 SQVTM and CDR2 ANQGSEA. The CDR3 region is CSVEDRGTGNTGELFF. CDR3 DNA sequence: TGCAGCGTTGAAGATCGGGGGACCGGGAACACCGGGGAGCTGTTTTTT.

V is TRBV5-1 and J is TRBJ2-3; D is perhaps TRBD2 (5 bases). Trimming stripped 4 bases from V and 4 bases from J, with 13 bases between. Germline V gene lookup returns CDR1 SGHRS and CDR2 YFSETQ. This CDR3 spans 14 amino acids. CDR3 in amino acids: CASSPEAPADTQYF. The CDR3 DNA sequence: TGCGCCAGCAGCCCGGAGGCTCCGGCAGATACGCAGTATTTT.

The chain has TRBV18 and TRBJ2-1; TRBD2 agrees at 14 bases. The junction had 3 bases not matched to a gene; V was cut back by 2 bases and J by 15 bases. The CDR3 has 13 amino acids. In germline, CDR1 is KGHSH, CDR2 LQKENI. CDR3: CASSPGTSGSRFF. CDR3 in DNA: TGTGCCAGCTCACCAGGGACTAGCGGGAGTAGGTTCTTC.

This clone was picked up a small number of times. CDR3 sequence reads: CARSFPASGQGMGGYTF. DNA for the CDR3: TGTGCCAGAAGCTTCCCAGCCTCGGGACAGGGGATGGGCGGCTACACCTTC. The V call is TRBV5-3, the J call TRBJ1-2; 10 bases map to TRBD1. TRBV5-3 belongs to the ORF category, with a function that is uncertain. V gave up 2 bases and J gave up 8 bases; unmatched junction bases: 15. This CDR3 spans 17 amino acids.

The V call is TRBV14, the J call TRBJ2-1, with no clear D. The CDR3 loop spans 14 amino acids. Germline V lookup: CDR1 SGHDN, CDR2 FVKESK. The V end was cut by 0 bases, the J end by 4 bases, with 7 bases between. The CDR3 sequence: CASSQDGLYNEQFF. The DNA of the CDR3 is TGTGCCAGCAGCCAAGATGGGCTATACAATGAGCAGTTCTTC.

Of note for this clone: The junction departs from the called germline gene at one end, perhaps through a read error. The V call is TRBV7-7, the J call TRBJ2-5; D is undetermined. There are 13 residues in the CDR3. Germline V gene data show CDR1 as SSHAT and CDR2 as FNYEAQ (reference sequence). CDR3 nucleotides: TGTGCTAGCAGCTTATCTATTACGGGGACCCAGTACTTC. As protein: CASSLSITGTQYF.

The table lists this clone with a few counts. The chain combines TRBV19 with TRBJ2-2; 7 nucleotides align to TRBD2. J gave up 4 bases and V 5 bases, and 7 bases lay outside the gene matches. The CDR3 loop spans 15 amino acids. The germline gives CDR1 LNHDA, CDR2 SQIVND (reference sequence). CDR3 sequence: CASSPLGGGTGELFF. The CDR3 bases are TGTGCCAGTAGTCCCCTGGGGGGGGGCACCGGGGAGCTGTTTTTT.

The rearrangement joins TRBV7-2 to TRBJ2-7; weak D call: TRBD1 (6 bases). This CDR3 spans 15 amino acids. With 5 bases removed from V and 5 bases from J, the gap between germline ends came to 19 bases. Germline V lookup: CDR1 SGHTA, CDR2 FQGNSA. CDR3 in amino acids: CASSVTGTYGNEQYF. CDR3 DNA sequence: TGTGCCAGCAGCGTCACCGGGACATACGGAAACGAGCAGTACTTC.

The rearrangement uses TRBV7-9 and TRBJ2-5; 10 nucleotides line up with TRBD2. V shed 1 base and J 3 bases; nucleotides not matched to a gene: 5. This CDR3 has 16 residues. Per the germline V gene, CDR1 is SEHNR and CDR2 is FQNEAQ (reference sequence). The CDR3 DNA reads as TGTGCCAGCAGCTTAGGGCTGGGGACTAGCGAAGAGACCCAGTACTTC. Its protein is CASSLGLGTSEETQYF.

The chain links TRBV5-6 to TRBJ1-5; the match to TRBD1 covers 9 bases. The CDR3 runs 15 residues. Trimming removed 4 bases from V and 3 bases from J; junction bases left unmatched: 5. Germline loops: CDR1 SGHDT, CDR2 YYEEEE. The CDR3 nucleotides read TGTGCCAGCAGCCCTGACAGGGGGATCAATCAGCCCCAGCATTTT. Translated, it gives CASSPDRGINQPQHF.